A single sample gave rise to the 10 T cell receptor beta chains below, sequenced in a study of response to subunit inactivated influenza vaccine. TCRdb re-called the RT-PCR reads with MiXCR, one entry per CDR3 protein. The repertoire holds 630,000 or so distinct CDR3 sequences, about a sixth seen once, with 9.5% to 13% in the top ten. Material: PBMCs from blood, obtained 12 days after vaccination. These receptors originate from a man aged 45 to 65 who received an inactivated influenza vaccine.

V usage is TRBV7-8 and J usage is TRBJ2-7; tentative D call: TRBD1 (5 bases). From germline, CDR1 is SGHVS and CDR2 FQNEAQ. Trimming stripped 7 bases from V and 0 bases from J, with 22 bases between. The CDR3 is made up of 17 amino acids. CDR3 bases: TGTGCCAGCACCTCAGGGCTCGTCCGGGCGAGCTCCTACGAGCAGTACTTC. Translating gives CASTSGLVRASSYEQYF.

This clonotype was seen only a few times. The chain recombines TRBV20-1 with TRBJ2-1; TRBD2 agrees at 8 bases. The CDR3 extends over 22 amino acids. The V and J ends lost 0 bases and 1 base, in that order; junction bases with no gene match: 23. Germline V gene data show CDR1 as DFQATT and CDR2 as SNEGSKA (reference sequence). CDR3 protein: CSARDVGLGAGGRTGSYNEQFF. The CDR3 coding sequence is TGCAGTGCTAGAGATGTCGGTCTCGGGGCGGGAGGTAGAACGGGTTCCTACAATGAGCAGTTCTTC.

The chain uses TRBV28 and TRBJ2-7; no clear D gene. V shed 5 bases and J shed 4 bases, with 12 bases lying between them. Per the germline V gene, CDR1 is MDHEN and CDR2 is SYDVKM. The CDR3 has 13 residues. Here the CDR3 DNA reads TGTGCCAGCAGTCTAGGGCCTCAGTACGAGCAGTACTTC. This gives the protein CASSLGPQYEQYF. The full variable domain, in which reference TRBV28 and TRBJ2-7 provide the parts outside the CDR3, is DVKVTQSSRYLVKRTGEKVFLECVQDMDHENMFWYRQDPGLGLRLIYFSYDVKMKEKGDIPEGYSVSREKKERFSLILESASTNQTSMYLCASSLGPQYEQYFGPGTRLTVT.

The sample holds many counts of this clonotype. The rearrangement uses TRBV10-3 and TRBJ2-1; TRBD2 is a possible D gene (6 bases). Germline CDR1 and CDR2: ENHRY and SYGVKD. The CDR3 runs to 13 residues. The V gene lost 8 bases and the J gene lost 3 bases, with 11 bases spanning the gap. CDR3 nucleotides: TGTGCCATCGGCAGGGACTTCTACAATGAGCAGTTCTTC. Encoded protein: CAIGRDFYNEQFF.

This clonotype occurred a few times. This chain joins TRBV4-3 and TRBJ2-2, with D uncertain. With 10 bases removed from V and 0 bases from J, the gap between germline ends came to 24 bases. Germline-derived CDR1 and CDR2 are LGHNA and YSLEER. The CDR3 covers 18 residues. This chain's CDR3 is CATTKPGPATPNTGELFF. DNA for the CDR3: TGCGCCACCACAAAACCGGGCCCGGCTACCCCGAACACCGGGGAGCTGTTTTTT.

This clonotype was seen a handful of times. The J gene is TRBJ1-4, the V gene TRBV7-9; D unresolved. Trimming pared 5 bases from V and 6 bases from J, leaving 16 bases between. Germline V gene data show CDR1 as SEHNR and CDR2 as FQNEAQ (reference sequence). The CDR3 consists of 15 residues. In DNA, the CDR3 is TGTGCCAGCAGCCCCACGGACGGTTTCTATGAAAAACTGTTTTTT. Residues: CASSPTDGFYEKLFF.

The rearrangement joins TRBV13 to TRBJ2-7; perhaps TRBD1 as D (6 bases). V lost 5 bases and J 5 bases, leaving 13 bases between the germline ends. The CDR3 length is 13 residues. Per germline, CDR1 PRHDT and CDR2 FYEKMQ (reference sequence). The CDR3 sequence: CASSALQGHEQYF. CDR3 bases: TGTGCCAGCAGCGCCTTACAGGGCCACGAGCAGTACTTC.

The chain has TRBV20-1 and TRBJ2-5, with D possibly being TRBD2 (6 bases). The CDR3 contains 14 residues. Germline V gene lookup returns CDR1 DFQATT and CDR2 SNEGSKA (reference sequence). V was cut by 2 bases and J by 5 bases, with 15 bases left in between. The CDR3, as DNA: TGCAGTGCTAGATCGGGACTCCCCCGTGAGACCCAGTACTTC. This translates into CSARSGLPRETQYF.

This clonotype was seen a handful of times. CDR3 loop: CASSQVRGLYEQYF. DNA of the CDR3: TGCGCCAGCAGCCAGGTGCGGGGGCTCTACGAGCAGTACTTC. The J gene is TRBJ2-7, the V gene TRBV4-3; D is perhaps TRBD2 (7 bases). Germline CDR1 is LGHNA and CDR2 is YSLEER. CDR3 length: 14 amino acids. V was cut by 3 bases and J by 3 bases, with 12 bases left in between.

The rearrangement links TRBV15 to TRBJ1-2, with D maybe TRBD1 (6 bases). Germline CDR1 reads LNHNV; CDR2 reads YYDKDF (reference sequence). The CDR3 extends over 14 amino acids. Trimming took 5 bases from V and 5 from J, leaving 15 bases between them. Here the CDR3 DNA reads TGTGCCACCAGCCCGGACAGCTTGCGGTATGGCTACACCTTC. Its protein product is CATSPDSLRYGYTF.